Following are 24 T cell receptor beta chains from one sample sequenced in a study of T cells in women clearing cervical HPV infection. Clones were sequenced by immunoSEQ multiplex PCR, and TCRdb holds only the in-frame ones, with some missing. Recorded for this sample: tens of thousands of clones. The sequenced sample was blood buffy coat. These receptors were obtained from a woman aged 18 to 75 with a cervical HPV16 infection that either progressed to CIN3+ or cleared (not recorded which).

Concerning this clone: Read sequence stops 3 residues before the CDR3 end, and the germline J gene provides the missing end. The chain uses TRBV10-3 and TRBJ2-7; D is possibly TRBD2 (6 bases). V gave up 0 bases and J gave up 5 bases, with 11 bases separating them. The CDR3 is 14 residues long. Germline CDR1 reads ENHRY; CDR2 reads SYGVKD. The CDR3 protein is CAISESPGEHEQYF. The CDR3 DNA, read in part, is TGTGCCATCAGTGAGTCACCGGGGGAACACGAG.

For this clone: The CDR3 goes on 3 residues after the read ends, and that part is filled in from the germline J gene. The chain links TRBV6-4 to TRBJ2-1, with D tentatively TRBD1 (6 bases). V lost 2 bases to trimming and J lost 4 bases, with 12 bases between them. Germline CDR1 reads MRHNA; CDR2 reads SNTAGT. This CDR3 is built from 15 residues. This CDR3 reads CASSDDPTGYNEQFF. The covered CDR3 bases are TGTGCCAGCAGTGACGACCCGACAGGTTACAATGAG.

To note about this clone: The read finishes 3 residues shy of the CDR3 end, and the germline J gene is used to complete it. The chain couples TRBV20-1 to TRBJ2-1; a weak D match, TRBD1 (6 bases). This CDR3 has 15 residues. The V end was cut by 6 bases, the J end by 2 bases, with 17 bases between. Germline V gene data show CDR1 as DFQATT and CDR2 as SNEGSKA (reference sequence). The CDR3 is CSAKSRDNTYNEQFF. The covered CDR3 bases are TGCAGTGCAAAAAGCCGGGACAACACCTACAATGAG.

A remark on this clone: The CDR3 goes on 3 residues after the read ends, and that part is filled in from the germline J gene. The gene calls are TRBV6-4 and TRBJ1-1, with D possibly being TRBD1 (6 bases). The V gene lost 6 bases and the J gene lost 0 bases, with 11 bases spanning the gap. Germline CDR1 MRHNA, CDR2 SNTAGT. The CDR3 is 14 residues long. The CDR3 region is CASRPGHLNTEAFF. CDR3 DNA (partial): TGTGCCAGCAGACCGGGACACCTGAACACTGAA.

A remark on this clone: The sequenced fragment ends 3 residues before the CDR3 boundary, so the rest is inferred from the germline J gene. The chain combines TRBV9 with TRBJ1-3, with D perhaps TRBD1 (6 bases). This CDR3 region has 15 residues. Between the trimmed V and J ends, which lost 0 bases and 0 bases, there was a span of 7 bases. Looked up from germline, CDR1 is SGDLS and CDR2 is YYNGEE. Incomplete CDR3 DNA: TGTGCCAGCAGCGTAGGACAGGTCTCTGGAAACACC. Its translation is CASSVGQVSGNT. The entire CDR3 protein is CASSVGQVSGNTIYF.

For this clone: The sequenced fragment ends 3 residues before the CDR3 boundary, so the rest is inferred from the germline J gene. The rearrangement links TRBV7-8 to TRBJ1-5, with TRBD1 matching over 7 bases. The CDR3 extends over 16 amino acids. The germline V gene encodes CDR1 SGHVS and CDR2 FQNEAQ. V shed 5 bases, J shed 4 bases, and the junction held 11 bases outside the gene matches. This CDR3 is CASSPSTGAENQPQHF. CDR3 DNA (partial): TGTGCCAGCAGCCCTTCTACAGGGGCGGAGAATCAGCCC.

CDR3 residues: CSVDRVSYGYTF. The covered CDR3 bases are TGCAGCGTTGATAGGGTTTCCTATGGC. This sequence joins TRBV29-1 and TRBJ1-2; no reliable D call. From the germline J gene comes the end of the CDR3, since the read stops 3 residues before it. CDR1 and CDR2 (germline): SQVTM, ANQGSEA. There are 12 residues in the CDR3. V dropped 3 bases and J dropped 4 bases, with 9 bases sitting between them. The entire variable domain, with the rest obtained from reference TRBV29-1 and TRBJ1-2, is as follows: SAVISQKPSRDICQRGTSLTIQCQVDSQVTMMFWYRQQPGQSLTLIATANQGSEATYESGFVIDKFPISRPNLTFSTLTVSNMSPEDSSIYLCSVDRVSYGYTFGSGTRLTVV.

With regard to this clone: The read comes to an end 3 residues before the CDR3 does, leaving the germline J gene to fill in the end. V is TRBV7-3 and J is TRBJ1-1, with a possible D match to TRBD1 (6 bases). The V end lost 4 bases, the J end lost 6 bases, and 18 bases lay between the germline ends. Germline V gene lookup returns CDR1 SGHTA and CDR2 FQGTGA. This CDR3 comprises 15 residues. CDR3 region: CASSSGQPPFSEAFF. CDR3 DNA (partial): TGTGCCAGCAGCTCCGGACAGCCCCCCTTCTCTGAA. Based on the CDR3 plus reference TRBV7-3 and TRBJ1-1, the full variable domain is GAGVSQTPSNKVTEKGKYVELRCDPISGHTALYWYRQSLGQGPEFLIYFQGTGAADDSGLPNDRFFAVRPEGSVSTLKIQRTERGDSAVYLCASSSGQPPFSEAFFGQGTRLTVV.

Comments on this clone: The read comes to an end 3 residues before the CDR3 does, leaving the germline J gene to fill in the end. The rearrangement uses TRBV5-1 and TRBJ1-6; 8 bases match TRBD1. V lost 4 bases, J lost 3 bases, and 6 bases stayed unmatched. CDR1 and CDR2 from the germline V gene are SGHRS and YFSETQ. The CDR3 consists of 16 residues. The sequenced part of the CDR3 DNA is TGCGCCAGCAGCGGCGGGGACAGGAGCTATAATTCACCC. Translated, it gives CASSGGDRSYNSP. The full CDR3 sequence reads CASSGGDRSYNSPLHF. Drawing the rest from reference TRBV5-1 and TRBJ1-6, the complete variable domain is KAGVTQTPRYLIKTRGQQVTLSCSPISGHRSVSWYQQTPGQGLQFLFEYFSETQRNKGNFPGRFSGRQFSNSRSEMNVSTLELGDSALYLCASSGGDRSYNSPLHFGNGTRLTVT.

Turning to this clone: The read terminates 3 residues before the CDR3 end, so the remaining end is supplied by the germline J gene. The chain uses TRBV28 and TRBJ2-3; 10 bases fit TRBD2. J was trimmed by 1 base and V by 7 bases; bases with no gene match: 11. The CDR3 covers 17 residues. CDR1 is MDHEN, CDR2 SYDVKM, per germline. This CDR3 is CASTPFAGTSGTDTQYF. The part of the CDR3 DNA that was read is TGTGCCAGCACTCCCTTCGCCGGGACTAGCGGCACAGATACG. The full variable domain, rest sourced from reference TRBV28 and TRBJ2-3, is DVKVTQSSRYLVKRTGEKVFLECVQDMDHENMFWYRQDPGLGLRLIYFSYDVKMKEKGDIPEGYSVSREKKERFSLILESASTNQTSMYLCASTPFAGTSGTDTQYFGPGTRLTVL.

Points on this clone: The read falls 3 residues short of the CDR3 end, and the missing part is taken from the germline J gene. The chain employs TRBV5-6 and TRBJ1-2; weak D call: TRBD1 (5 bases). V dropped 1 base and J dropped 5 bases, with 12 bases sitting between them. Germline V CDR1 and CDR2: SGHDT, YYEEEE. The CDR3 spans 14 residues. The CDR3 loop is CASSLSGGSYGYTF. CDR3 DNA (partial): TGTGCCAGCAGCTTGAGCGGGGGGAGTTATGGC.

About this clone itself: With the read ending 3 residues before the CDR3 end, the germline J gene is used to fill in that end. This chain connects TRBV7-3 to TRBJ1-2, with D possibly being TRBD1 (6 bases). V gave up 5 bases and J gave up 0 bases, with 16 bases separating them. Germline loops: CDR1 SGHTA, CDR2 FQGTGA. The CDR3 loop spans 16 amino acids. The CDR3 bases that were read are TGTGCCAGCAGCCTCCACGGGGGGACAACTAACTATGGC. Translation gives CASSLHGGTTNYG. In full, the CDR3 is CASSLHGGTTNYGYTF.

On this clone: The read ends 3 residues early relative to the CDR3; the germline J gene fills the gap. This rearrangement joins TRBV10-3 to TRBJ2-2, with D possibly matching TRBD1 (5 bases). The CDR3 spans 14 residues. Germline V gives CDR1 ENHRY, CDR2 SYGVKD. Trimming removed 5 bases from V and 1 base from J, with 8 bases in between. CDR3 region: CAISKQENTGELFF. The CDR3 bases that were read are TGTGCCATCAGTAAACAGGAGAACACCGGGGAG.

Points on this clone: A junction end diverges from the germline sequence, so it may reflect a read error. The read stops 3 residues short of the end of the CDR3; the missing end is completed from the germline J gene. The chain carries TRBV4-2 and TRBJ1-1, with D possibly being TRBD1 (5 bases). The CDR3 has 16 amino acids. CDR1 is LGHNA, CDR2 YNFKEQ, per germline. CDR3 bases read: TGCGCCAGCAGCCATGCTTCGGGGGGTTTTGACACTGAA. Protein sequence: CASSHASGGFDTE. From start to end, the CDR3 is CASSHASGGFDTEAFF.

For this clone: With the read ending 3 residues before the CDR3 end, the germline J gene is used to fill in that end. The V gene is TRBV20-1, the J gene TRBJ1-6; possibly TRBD1 for D (5 bases). The V gene's germline CDR1 is DFQATT and CDR2 SNEGSKA (reference sequence). The V end was cut by 6 bases, the J end by 0 bases, with 12 bases between. This CDR3 comprises 15 residues. The sequenced CDR3 bases are TGCAGTGCCATCACAGGAAACTCCTATAATTCACCC. Protein: CSAITGNSYNSP. The whole CDR3 sequence reads CSAITGNSYNSPLHF.

About this clone: The read stops 3 residues short of the end of the CDR3; the missing end is completed from the germline J gene. J is TRBJ1-5 and V is TRBV18; D possibly corresponds to TRBD1 (5 bases). Trimming removed 3 bases at V and 7 bases at J, with 13 bases between. The CDR3 length is 14 residues. Germline CDR1 reads KGHSH; CDR2 reads LQKENI. CDR3 DNA, as far as it was read: TGTGCCAGCTCACCCTCACAGGACGGCCAGCCC. It encodes CASSPSQDGQP. The full CDR3 reads CASSPSQDGQPQHF.

Concerning this clone: The CDR3 extends 3 residues past the end of the read, so its final part is completed from the germline J gene. The J gene is TRBJ1-2, the V gene TRBV19, with a possible D match to TRBD1 (5 bases). V lost 1 base to trimming and J lost 5 bases, with 11 bases between them. The germline V gene encodes CDR1 LNHDA and CDR2 SQIVND (reference sequence). The CDR3 spans 14 residues. CDR3 protein: CASSIGGRRYGYTF. The CDR3 bases that were read are TGTGCCAGTAGTATAGGGGGCAGAAGGTATGGC.

Comment on this clone: The CDR3 is cut off 3 residues early in the read; its end comes from the germline J gene. The chain couples TRBV23-1 to TRBJ2-3; 12 nucleotides match TRBD2. TRBV23-1 is an open reading frame, and its role is uncertain. V lost 0 bases, J lost 6 bases, and 19 bases stayed unmatched. This CDR3 spans 21 amino acids. Incomplete CDR3 DNA: TGCGCCAGCAGTCAATCCCCTCATGCTAGCGGGAGGGCTCCGGGAGGGGATACG. Encoded protein: CASSQSPHASGRAPGGDT. The full-length CDR3 reads as CASSQSPHASGRAPGGDTQYF.

On this clone: The sequenced fragment ends 3 residues before the CDR3 boundary, so the rest is inferred from the germline J gene. The chain uses TRBV2 and TRBJ1-2, with D tentatively TRBD1 (5 bases). Germline-derived CDR1 and CDR2 are SNHLY and FYNNEI. This CDR3 region has 15 residues. Trimming took off 6 bases at V and 4 bases at J, with 18 bases between the two ends. CDR3 DNA, as far as it was read: TGTGCCAGCAGAGGAGACAGTCTGATGATCTATGGC. It is translated as CASRGDSLMIYG. The CDR3 as a whole reads CASRGDSLMIYGYTF.

With respect to this clone: The read ends 3 residues early relative to the CDR3; the germline J gene fills the gap. The chain links TRBV7-2 to TRBJ1-3; TRBD1 is a possible D gene (6 bases). The CDR3 totals 15 residues. Germline V gene sequence: CDR1 SGHTA, CDR2 FQGNSA. V lost 5 bases and J lost 8, with 19 bases in between. The sequenced CDR3 bases are TGTGCCAGCAGCAGCCCGGACAGCCCTGGGGACACC. Translation: CASSSPDSPGDT. The full CDR3 protein is CASSSPDSPGDTIYF.

CDR3 DNA (partial): TGCAGCGTTGAGGGCCGCACTGAA. This gives the protein CSVEGRTE. In full, the CDR3 reads CSVEGRTEAFF. This chain links TRBV29-1 with TRBJ1-1; D is unclear. The CDR3 extends 3 residues past the end of the read, so its final part is completed from the germline J gene. V shed 3 bases and J shed 4 bases, with 6 bases lying between them. CDR3 length: 11 residues. From germline, CDR1 is SQVTM and CDR2 ANQGSEA.

With regard to this clone: The read comes to an end 3 residues before the CDR3 does, leaving the germline J gene to fill in the end. J is TRBJ1-1 and V is TRBV5-1; D remains ambiguous. V was shortened by 1 base and J by 6 bases, with 7 bases between the two germline ends. CDR1 is SGHRS and CDR2 is YFSETQ in the germline V gene. The CDR3 spans 12 residues. The CDR3 bases that were read are TGCGCCAGCAGCTTGCGCGGCTCTGAA. Translating gives CASSLRGSE. The full CDR3 is CASSLRGSEAFF.

As for this clone: The read comes to an end 3 residues before the CDR3 does, leaving the germline J gene to fill in the end. The chain has TRBV7-2 and TRBJ1-5; possibly TRBD1 for D (5 bases). Per germline, CDR1 SGHTA and CDR2 FQGNSA. The V gene lost 4 bases and the J gene lost 0 bases, with 10 bases spanning the gap. The CDR3 has 15 amino acids. The CDR3: CASSSEGHSNQPQHF. Incomplete CDR3 DNA: TGTGCCAGCAGCTCGGAAGGACATAGCAATCAGCCC.

About this clone: Sequencing ends 3 residues short of the CDR3 end; the germline J gene provides the rest. This chain joins TRBV5-1 and TRBJ2-4; 8 nucleotides match TRBD1. Germline V gene data show CDR1 as SGHRS and CDR2 as YFSETQ. V gave up 0 bases and J gave up 8 bases; unmatched junction bases: 4. The CDR3 is made up of 14 amino acids. The CDR3 loop is CASSLAGGRDIQYF. The sequenced part of the CDR3 DNA is TGCGCCAGCAGCTTGGCAGGGGGCAGGGACATT.